One and the same sample provided the 5 T cell receptor beta chains below, sequenced in a study of cytomegalovirus exposure and HLA in healthy donors. 60 Vbeta and 13 Jbeta primers were used in PCR. Only in-frame clones appear in the TCRdb table, and some are missing; sequencing was by immunoSEQ multiplex PCR. The table has 150,000 or so clones, 75% seen once; the top ten hold around 8.3%. The sequencing sample was made of PBMCs. The receptors here all came from a woman between 40 and 50 years old in good health and CMV-seropositive.

V gene TRBV6-5 combines with J gene TRBJ1-3; D is uncertain. The germline V and J ends were trimmed by 5 bases and 0 bases, with 8 bases remaining between them. Germline V lookup: CDR1 MNHEY, CDR2 SVGAGI. The CDR3 length is 14 residues. For the CDR3, the DNA is TGTGCCAGCAGTAACGGGGTCTCTGGAAACACCATATATTTT. Encoded protein: CASSNGVSGNTIYF.

The chain has TRBV11-3 and TRBJ2-1, with TRBD2 as a possible D gene (5 bases). Trimming cost V 4 bases and J 7 bases, with 11 bases left between them. This CDR3 has 13 amino acids. Germline CDR1 and CDR2: SGHNT and YENEEA. The CDR3 loop reads CASSSSLRNEQFF. In DNA form, the CDR3 reads TGTGCCAGCAGCTCTAGCCTCCGAAATGAGCAGTTCTTC. Variable domain in full (rest from reference TRBV11-3 and TRBJ2-1): EAGVVQSPRYKIIEKKQPVAFWCNPISGHNTLYWYLQNLGQGPELLIRYENEEAVDDSQLPKDRFSAERLKGVDSTLKIQPAELGDSAVYLCASSSSLRNEQFFGPGTRLTVL.

The rearrangement joins TRBV27 to TRBJ2-3, with TRBD1 as a possible D gene (5 bases). The CDR3 totals 13 residues. Germline CDR1 and CDR2: MNHEY and SMNVEV (reference sequence). The V gene lost 3 bases and the J gene lost 9 bases, with 13 bases spanning the gap. As DNA, the CDR3 is TGTGCCAGCAGTTTGGGGCCACAAGTGACGCAGTATTTT. Amino acid sequence: CASSLGPQVTQYF.

The chain combines TRBV4-2 with TRBJ2-1, with 7 bases lining up with TRBD2. There are 17 residues in the CDR3. The germline gives CDR1 LGHNA, CDR2 YNFKEQ. J gave up 2 bases and V 3 bases, and 10 bases lay outside the gene matches. As DNA, the CDR3 is TGTGCCAGCAGCCAGATTGGGGCTAGCGGTGCCTACAATGAGCAGTTCTTC. This translates into CASSQIGASGAYNEQFF.

The genes are TRBV5-8 and TRBJ1-3, with a tentative D call TRBD1 (6 bases). From germline, CDR1 is SGHTS and CDR2 YDEGEE. CDR3 length: 14 amino acids. V lost 4 bases and J 4 bases, leaving 12 bases between the germline ends. The CDR3 reads CASSHGQLGNTIYF. DNA of the CDR3: TGTGCCAGCAGCCATGGACAGCTCGGAAACACCATATATTTT.